The rows below give T cell receptor beta chains drawn from one sample of a study of T cell responses to AZD1222 COVID-19 vaccine. Libraries were prepared by immunoSEQ multiplex PCR; TCRdb keeps only in-frame clonotypes and omits some of them. This sample has approximately 100,000 clones, with roughly 88% found just once. Sequencing was performed on peripheral blood, taken on day 0 of MenACWY control vaccination. The source is an adult in good health. The CDR3 runs from the conserved cysteine through the conserved F or W. A D gene is named only where the DNA matches it firmly. Rows give clone size only sometimes, using once, few, many, or a class for an expanded clone.

clone size,J gene,V gene,D gene,CDR3 DNA,CDR3 protein
once,TRBJ1-3,TRBV2,.,TGTGCCAGCAGGGGGACATCTGGAAACACCATATATTTT,CASRGTSGNTIYF
.,TRBJ2-3,TRBV7-2,.,TGTGCCAGCAGCCCCCCCGGGGCAGATACGCAGTATTTT,CASSPPGADTQYF
once,TRBJ1-6,TRBV1,.,TGCACCAGCAGCCCCAGGGACAGATATTCACCCCTCCACTTT,CTSSPRDRYSPLHF
.,TRBJ1-1,TRBV7-9,.,TGTGCCAGCAGCTTAAAGAACACTGAAGCTTTCTTT,CASSLKNTEAFF
once,TRBJ2-3,TRBV11-3,.,TGTGCCAGCAGCTCCCGGGGCCCCTTGGCAGATACGCAGTATTTT,CASSSRGPLADTQYF
once,TRBJ2-7,TRBV5-4,.,TGTGCCAGCAGCTCCGGTCAGTACGAGCAGTACTTC,CASSSGQYEQYF
.,TRBJ1-2,TRBV28,.,TGTGCCAGCAGCGCCCCACACTATGGCTACACCTTC,CASSAPHYGYTF
.,TRBJ1-1,TRBV7-9,TRBD1,TGTGCCAGCAGAGGTTGGACAGGGATGTTTGACACTGAAGCTTTCTTT,CASRGWTGMFDTEAFF
.,TRBJ2-7,TRBV6-5,TRBD2,TGTGCCAGCGGCAAAGCGGGAGGGCCCTACGAGCAGTACTTC,CASGKAGGPYEQYF
.,TRBJ1-3,TRBV5-1,TRBD1,TGCGCCAGCAGCTCATCGACAGGGGGAAACACCATATATTTT,CASSSSTGGNTIYF
.,TRBJ1-3,TRBV11-2,TRBD1,TGTGCCAGCAGCTTAACAGGGGGCTTAGGAAACACCATATATTTT,CASSLTGGLGNTIYF
.,TRBJ1-3,TRBV28,TRBD1,TGTGCCAGCAGCGGCGACAGGGCTGGAAACACCATATATTTT,CASSGDRAGNTIYF
.,TRBJ2-7,TRBV28,TRBD1,TGTGCCAGCTCAACGGGACAGGGAGGCGAGCAGTACTTC,CASSTGQGGEQYF
.,TRBJ2-7,TRBV4-3,TRBD2,TGCGCCAGCAGCCAGGGGACTACCTACGAGCAGTACTTC,CASSQGTTYEQYF
.,TRBJ2-7,TRBV4-2,.,TGTGCCAGCAGCCAAGATCTGGGGATGAAGAGCGAGCAGTACTTC,CASSQDLGMKSEQYF
.,TRBJ2-1,TRBV2,.,TGTGCCAGCAGTCCCCTACCCCGGACAGTCTACAATGAGCAGTTCTTC,CASSPLPRTVYNEQFF
.,TRBJ2-7,TRBV27,TRBD1,TGTGCCAGCAGTCACAGGACAGGACGCGAGCAGTACTTC,CASSHRTGREQYF
once,TRBJ2-7,TRBV5-4,.,TGTGCCAGCAGCTCCGTTGGACTACTGAACTACGAGCAGTACTTC,CASSSVGLLNYEQYF
.,TRBJ1-1,TRBV11-2,TRBD1,TGTGCCAGCAGCTTAGGAGGGGACAGGGGAGGTCGGGCTTTCTTT,CASSLGGDRGGRAFF
.,TRBJ1-2,TRBV27,.,TGTGCCAGCAGTTTAGTAGCGGGCTATGGCTACACCTTC,CASSLVAGYGYTF
.,TRBJ1-4,TRBV12-5,.,TGTGCTAGTGCCTGGGGGCAGGCTAATGAAAAACTGTTTTTT,CASAWGQANEKLFF
.,TRBJ1-6,TRBV12-3/TRBV12-4,.,TGTGCCAGCAGTAGGGCAGATAATTCACCCCTCCACTTT,CASSRADNSPLHF
.,TRBJ1-6,TRBV11-1,.,TGTGCCAGCAGCTATACAGGGCGTTCACCCCTCCACTTT,CASSYTGRSPLHF
.,TRBJ2-7,TRBV2,.,TGTGCCAGCATGTGGGGGAAGTCCTCCTACGAGCAGTACTTC,CASMWGKSSYEQYF
.,TRBJ1-1,TRBV29-1,.,TGCAGCGCCAATAGACAGGCCGGGCGTGGCACTGAAGCTTTCTTT,CSANRQAGRGTEAFF
.,TRBJ2-3,TRBV19,TRBD2,TGTGCCAGTAGTATCACGGGCGGTAGCGGGATGACAGATACGCAGTATTTT,CASSITGGSGMTDTQYF